A selection of T cell receptor beta chains follows, all from one sample in a study of control samples from healthy donors and cancer patients. Generated by immunoSEQ multiplex PCR, the TCRdb table keeps only in-frame clones and is missing some. The repertoire holds 8,500 to 11,000 clones, under 95% seen once, with under 25% in the top ten. The sample consisted of PBMCs. These receptors all stem from a man between 60 and 75 years old with colorectal cancer. CDR3s include the opening cysteine and the closing phenylalanine or tryptophan. Each record gives: V gene, J gene, CDR3 protein.

>TRBV5-1|TRBJ1-6
CASSLTNFLSSYNSPLHF
>TRBV10-3|TRBJ2-6
CAISEAGAHSGANVLTF
>TRBV5-6|TRBJ1-3
CASSLFGGRSGNTIYF
>TRBV29-1|TRBJ1-4
CSIIQGTDEKLFF
>TRBV15|TRBJ2-7
CATSRDRGYEQYF
>TRBV28|TRBJ1-4
CASSFSGQGEKLFF
>TRBV7-2|TRBJ2-7
CASSLGTGLYEQYF
>TRBV21-1|TRBJ1-4
CASSNTGCREKLFF
>TRBV5-6|TRBJ1-2
CASSLGDIGVGYTF
>TRBV7-2|TRBJ2-3
CASSLNLGDTQYF
>TRBV9|TRBJ2-7
CASSPTRGQIYEQYF
>TRBV7-7|TRBJ2-3
CASSLSTATDTQYF
>TRBV3-1/TRBV3-2|TRBJ1-4
CASSHPRTAIKEKLFF
>TRBV6-6|TRBJ2-7
CASSYISREDEQYF
>TRBV3-1/TRBV3-2|TRBJ1-6
CASSQALGQLHF
>TRBV6-1|TRBJ2-6
CASSDWGGANVLTF
>TRBV5-1|TRBJ1-2
CASSLGAGSYGYTF
>TRBV9|TRBJ1-6
CASSVEAWSINSPLHF
>TRBV7-8|TRBJ2-3
CASSLQTSGSTDTQYF
>TRBV5-6|TRBJ1-1
CASSYGGNKNTEAFF
>TRBV7-9|TRBJ2-7
CASSPMGQVYEQYF
>TRBV3-1/TRBV3-2|TRBJ1-6
CASSTRTGPYNSPLHF
>TRBV5-1|TRBJ1-3
CASSATGDGNTIYF
>TRBV5-1|TRBJ1-1
CASSWGGSGDTEAFF
>TRBV10-3|TRBJ1-5
CAISNGFNQPQHF
>TRBV9|TRBJ2-1
CASSVYKLSEQFF
>TRBV4-2|TRBJ1-2
CASSQDVGRGATF
>TRBV11-2|TRBJ2-1
CASSQSVWGVDNEQFF
>TRBV19|TRBJ1-2
CASSMGGLYGYTF
>TRBV29-1|TRBJ1-4
CSVALGWGGEKLFF
>TRBV7-2|TRBJ2-1
CASSFYGGPSYNEQFF
>TRBV29-1|TRBJ2-1
CSGEDRGTYNEQFF
>TRBV4-2|TRBJ1-1
CASSQGQINTEAFF
>TRBV2|TRBJ1-4
CASSVGIGEEKLFF
>TRBV5-5|TRBJ2-5
CASSPYTTETQYF
>TRBV10-3|TRBJ1-2
CAISEGSTYGYTF
>TRBV5-5|TRBJ1-2
CASSLVGLTYGYTF
>TRBV2|TRBJ2-3
CASSESRVAQYTDTQYF
>TRBV5-5|TRBJ2-3
CASNRVGTDTQYF
>TRBV5-5|TRBJ1-6
CASSGDGGESSYNSPLHF
>TRBV7-6|TRBJ2-1
CASSPGYNEQFF
>TRBV29-1|TRBJ2-3
CSVVFLGQGADTQYF
>TRBV9|TRBJ1-2
CASSVAGEGYGYTF
>TRBV20-1|TRBJ1-5
CSASGQGPDQPQHF
>TRBV5-6|TRBJ2-5
CASSLAIGRETQYF
>TRBV9|TRBJ1-6
CASKMGQGDSPLHF
>TRBV27|TRBJ1-1
CASSLDRYAEAFF
>TRBV30|TRBJ2-3
CALDRSPPTDTQYF
>TRBV28|TRBJ2-2
CASRRLVDQHNGELFF
>TRBV4-3|TRBJ1-3
CASSQDRLLSGNTIYF
>TRBV5-1|TRBJ1-3
CASSLAPLQGLSGNTIYF